This T cell receptor beta chain was captured in a study of tumor and adjacent non-tumor tissue in lung cancer. Findings and limits, study-wide: Tumor TCR diversity, when higher, was linked to shorter survival.

This sample's RNA came from whole unsorted tissue. Turning to this clonotype: Its antigen is as yet unknown.

Germline values: CDR1 SGHAT, CDR2 FQNNGV. This CDR3 is 13 amino acids long. Trimming left V 2 bases short and J 8 bases short, with 12 bases between. Three rounds of nested PCR, following a modified ARM-PCR protocol, produced the TCRbeta library. One entry per CDR3 protein results from TCRdb running MiXCR on the multiplex PCR reads. The profile shows under 95,000 distinct CDR3 sequences, about 67% of them singletons. The clonotype was recovered from a man aged 60 to 69 with non-small cell lung cancer. The sequenced material came from lung tumor tissue. The J gene is TRBJ1-2, the V gene TRBV11-2; D gene unclear. The CDR3 DNA follows: TGTGCCAGCAGCTTATTAAAAAAACCAGGCTACACCTTC. Its translation: CASSLLKKPGYTF.